Listed below are T cell receptor beta chains from one sample, sequenced in a study of cytomegalovirus exposure and HLA in healthy donors. Data came from immunoSEQ multiplex PCR; TCRdb stores just in-frame clones and leaves some out. Counted here are more than 90,000 clones, 65% to 80% occurring once; the ten biggest clones make up 7.1%. The sequenced sample was PBMCs. These receptors originate from a man aged 35 to 55 in good health and CMV-seropositive. Both conserved end residues are part of each CDR3. D genes are given only for firm matches. Clone size is stated in some rows and not others, as once, few, many or a class when expanded.

NA	TRBD1	TRBV19	TRBJ2-2	CASRRTGSVGYTGELFF	TGTGCCAGTAGAAGGACAGGGTCGGTGGGGTACACCGGGGAGCTGTTTTTT
NA	NA	TRBV19	TRBJ1-2	CASSPTERNGYTF	TGTGCCAGTAGCCCGACAGAGAGGAATGGCTACACCTTC
NA	TRBD1	TRBV6-5	TRBJ2-6	CASTKQGVGANVLTF	TGTGCCAGCACCAAACAGGGGGTCGGGGCCAACGTCCTGACTTTC
once	TRBD1	TRBV2	TRBJ2-1	CASRRQGPSYNEQFF	TGTGCCAGCCGAAGACAGGGCCCCTCCTACAATGAGCAGTTCTTC
NA	TRBD1	TRBV13	TRBJ2-1	CASSPGGTGGNEQFF	TGTGCCAGCAGCCCGGGCGGGACAGGGGGCAATGAGCAGTTCTTC
NA	TRBD1	TRBV7-3	TRBJ2-7	CASSLTGGEAEQYF	TGTGCCAGCAGCTTGACAGGGGGAGAAGCCGAGCAGTACTTC
once	NA	TRBV5-1	TRBJ1-5	CASSLAAGNDQPQHF	TGCGCCAGCAGCTTGGCTGCCGGGAATGATCAGCCCCAGCATTTT
NA	NA	TRBV4-1	TRBJ1-1	CASHRQPNTEAFF	TGCGCCAGCCACAGGCAGCCTAACACTGAAGCTTTCTTT
NA	TRBD1	TRBV4-3	TRBJ2-1	CASSQDLRGQDSYNEQFF	TGCGCCAGCAGCCAAGATTTACGCGGACAGGACTCCTACAATGAGCAGTTCTTC
NA	NA	TRBV10-1	TRBJ2-5	CASSESALQETQYF	TGCGCCAGCAGTGAGTCGGCCCTCCAAGAGACCCAGTACTTC
few	TRBD1	TRBV5-1	TRBJ2-1	CASSSGQGVYNEQFF	TGCGCCAGCAGCTCGGGACAGGGAGTGTACAATGAGCAGTTCTTC
few	NA	TRBV15	TRBJ1-2	CATSSPGDPANYGYTF	TGTGCCACCAGCAGCCCGGGGGACCCTGCTAACTATGGCTACACCTTC
NA	NA	TRBV10-2	TRBJ2-1	CASRTTPEVDEQFF	TGCGCCAGCAGGACGACCCCCGAGGTCGATGAGCAGTTCTTC
few	NA	TRBV10-1	TRBJ1-2	CARGRLYGYTF	TGCGCCAGGGGGCGACTCTATGGCTACACCTTC
NA	TRBD1	TRBV5-4	TRBJ2-7	CASSTGTGNEQYF	TGTGCCAGCAGCACCGGGACAGGGAACGAGCAGTACTTC
NA	NA	TRBV11-3	TRBJ2-3	CASSLGIASSTDTQYF	TGTGCCAGCAGCTTAGGAATAGCGTCTAGCACAGATACGCAGTATTTT
NA	NA	TRBV7-2	TRBJ2-7	CASSLGGSSEQYF	TGTGCCAGCAGCTTAGGAGGTTCCAGCGAGCAGTACTTC
once	TRBD1	TRBV6-1	TRBJ1-6	CASTRQGYNSPLHF	TGTGCCAGCACCAGACAGGGATATAATTCACCCCTCCACTTT
few	NA	TRBV2	TRBJ1-6	CASSPQSSYNSPLHF	TGTGCCAGCAGCCCACAGAGCTCCTATAATTCACCCCTCCACTTT
NA	TRBD1	TRBV15	TRBJ2-7	CATSRDRSRGSYEQYF	TGTGCCACCAGCAGGGACAGGTCACGAGGGTCCTACGAGCAGTACTTC
NA	NA	TRBV2	TRBJ2-7	CASSPLGHYEQYF	TGTGCCAGCAGTCCACTTGGGCACTACGAGCAGTACTTC
NA	NA	TRBV7-3	TRBJ2-1	CASSLMTGPYNEQFF	TGTGCCAGCAGCTTAATGACAGGACCCTACAATGAGCAGTTCTTC
NA	NA	TRBV2	TRBJ2-7	CASSPGTGLSYEQYF	TGTGCCAGCAGCCCCGGGACGGGACTCTCCTACGAGCAGTACTTC
NA	NA	TRBV11-2	TRBJ1-2	CASSLGGQTYGYTF	TGTGCCAGCAGCTTAGGAGGACAGACCTATGGCTACACCTTC
NA	TRBD2	TRBV14	TRBJ2-7	CASSQFPSGRREQYF	TGTGCCAGCAGCCAATTTCCTAGCGGGAGACGGGAGCAGTACTTC
NA	TRBD2	TRBV5-1	TRBJ2-1	CASSLVPGLAGSYNEQFF	TGCGCCAGCAGCTTGGTACCGGGACTAGCGGGGAGTTACAATGAGCAGTTCTTC
NA	NA	TRBV4-1	TRBJ1-5	CASSKTGPYSNQPQHF	TGCGCCAGCTCAAAGACAGGCCCCTATAGCAATCAGCCCCAGCATTTT
few	TRBD2	TRBV4-2	TRBJ2-7	CASSQDPAGGSYEQYF	TGTGCCAGCAGCCAAGATCCGGCGGGGGGCTCCTACGAGCAGTACTTC
NA	NA	TRBV4-1	TRBJ1-2	CASSQEKSLHYGYTF	TGCGCCAGCAGCCAAGAAAAGAGTCTCCACTATGGCTACACCTTC
NA	TRBD1	TRBV5-1	TRBJ1-1	CASSFPDRLNTEAFF	TGCGCCAGCAGCTTTCCGGACAGGCTGAACACTGAAGCTTTCTTT
NA	TRBD2	TRBV5-4	TRBJ2-3	CASSTSGATDTQYF	TGTGCCAGCAGCACCAGCGGGGCCACAGATACGCAGTATTTT
NA	NA	TRBV5-1	TRBJ1-2	CASSTNARQATTNYGYTF	TGCGCCAGCAGCACCAACGCCAGACAGGCGACAACTAACTATGGCTACACCTTC
NA	TRBD1	TRBV19	TRBJ1-5	CASSTLRGKDGNQPQHF	TGTGCCAGTAGCACCCTCAGGGGGAAGGATGGCAATCAGCCCCAGCATTTT
once	NA	TRBV6-5	TRBJ1-1	CASSYSQGGAEAFF	TGTGCCAGCAGTTACTCCCAGGGAGGGGCTGAAGCTTTCTTT
NA	NA	TRBV11-2	TRBJ2-2	CASRPRGGQNTGELFF	TGTGCCAGCAGGCCGAGGGGGGGGCAAAACACCGGGGAGCTGTTTTTT
NA	TRBD1	TRBV5-6	TRBJ2-5	CASSPGTVQETQYF	TGTGCCAGCAGCCCCGGGACAGTGCAAGAGACCCAGTACTTC
once	NA	TRBV5-6	TRBJ2-3	CASSSGLFTDTQYF	TGTGCCAGCAGCTCGGGACTTTTCACAGATACGCAGTATTTT
NA	NA	TRBV9	TRBJ2-7	CASSATGTYEQYF	TGTGCCAGCAGCGCGACAGGCACCTACGAGCAGTACTTC
NA	TRBD2	TRBV9	TRBJ2-2	CASSVGLAVTGELFF	TGTGCCAGCAGCGTCGGACTAGCGGTCACCGGGGAGCTGTTTTTT
NA	NA	TRBV18	TRBJ2-2	CASSPIEAGSGTGELFF	TGTGCCAGCTCACCGATCGAAGCGGGCTCGGGCACCGGGGAGCTGTTTTTT
NA	NA	TRBV19	TRBJ1-3	CACGTSQYSGNTIYF	TGTGCCTGCGGGACGAGTCAATACTCTGGAAACACCATATATTTT
NA	NA	TRBV5-1	TRBJ2-2	CASSSRQVMNTGELFF	TGCGCCAGCAGCTCAAGACAGGTCATGAACACCGGGGAGCTGTTTTTT
NA	NA	TRBV2	TRBJ2-3	CASTRSPIGSASTDTQYF	TGTGCCAGCACCCGGTCCCCTATCGGGAGTGCTAGCACAGATACGCAGTATTTT
NA	TRBD2	TRBV7-2	TRBJ2-7	CASSPVSGSSYEQYF	TGTGCCAGCAGCCCCGTTAGCGGGAGCTCCTACGAGCAGTACTTC
NA	TRBD1	TRBV6-4	TRBJ2-2	CASARRQGTGELFF	TGTGCCAGCGCCCGAAGACAGGGCACCGGGGAGCTGTTTTTT
few	TRBD1	TRBV6-1	TRBJ1-2	CASSVGTGDYGYTF	TGTGCCAGCAGTGTAGGGACAGGGGACTATGGCTACACCTTC
NA	NA	TRBV6-4	TRBJ2-1	CASSPRPGLQSSYNEQFF	TGTGCCAGCAGCCCTCGTCCGGGACTCCAAAGCTCCTACAATGAGCAGTTCTTC
NA	TRBD2	TRBV9	TRBJ2-4	CASSVEHGGAKNIQYF	TGTGCCAGCAGCGTAGAGCACGGGGGGGCCAAAAACATTCAGTACTTC
NA	TRBD2	TRBV6-5	TRBJ2-7	CASSYTGVAGGYEQYF	TGTGCCAGCAGTTACACAGGGGTAGCGGGAGGCTACGAGCAGTACTTC
NA	NA	TRBV11-2	TRBJ2-2	CASSFGAVTGELFF	TGTGCCAGCAGCTTTGGGGCAGTAACCGGGGAGCTGTTTTTT
NA	TRBD1	TRBV15	TRBJ2-5	CATKRQGSQETQYF	TGTGCCACCAAACGACAGGGCTCCCAAGAGACCCAGTACTTC
NA	NA	TRBV6-5	TRBJ2-1	CASSYGSLDEQFF	TGTGCCAGCAGTTACGGGAGTCTCGATGAGCAGTTCTTC
NA	TRBD1	TRBV6-5	TRBJ1-1	CASSYHRGRTEAFF	TGTGCCAGCAGTTACCACAGGGGGCGGACTGAAGCTTTCTTT
NA	NA	TRBV9	TRBJ2-5	CASTPGFQETQYF	TGTGCCAGCACCCCGGGGTTCCAAGAGACCCAGTACTTC
once	NA	TRBV5-1	TRBJ2-7	CASSLIGGGVAYEQYF	TGCGCCAGCAGCTTGATAGGAGGGGGGGTGGCCTACGAGCAGTACTTC
NA	TRBD1	TRBV7-2	TRBJ2-1	CASSLSRDRGNEQFF	TGTGCCAGCAGCCTAAGCCGGGACAGGGGCAATGAGCAGTTCTTC
NA	TRBD2	TRBV7-6	TRBJ2-5	CASSFPAGTSGGAEETQYF	TGTGCCAGCAGCTTCCCCGCCGGGACTAGCGGGGGGGCCGAGGAGACCCAGTACTTC
NA	NA	TRBV9	TRBJ1-2	CASSVGLDGYTF	TGTGCCAGCAGCGTAGGACTGGATGGCTACACCTTC
NA	NA	TRBV5-6	TRBJ1-2	CASSLPGGNGYTF	TGTGCCAGCAGCTTGCCGGGGGGCAATGGCTACACCTTC